This T cell receptor (beta chain) originates from a study of blood T cells in healthy people across ages. Study-wide context: With template switching, about one barcoded beta molecule was captured per two T cells.

Points on this clonotype: Antigen specificity is unknown.

The study, taken as a whole, reports: Across samples, TCR beta diversity tracked strongly with naive T cell percentage.

Primed by a sample-barcoded 5' primer and a J-beta primer mix, a second PCR proceeded for 7 to 11 cycles. Every molecule of cDNA carried a tag from a template-switch adaptor with 12 random nucleotides. TCRdb re-derived calls from the 5' RACE reads in MiXCR, one entry per CDR3 protein. The sample consists of roughly 2 million distinct CDR3 sequences, roughly 50% of them appearing once. The germline gives CDR1 MNHEY, CDR2 SVGEGT. The CDR3 totals 16 residues. The V gene lost 2 bases and the J gene lost 1 base, with 12 bases spanning the gap. Each of the donors had around 9 milliliters of peripheral blood drawn into EDTA-treated Vacutainer tubes.

This rearrangement joins TRBV6-2 or TRBV6-3 to TRBJ1-5; D remains ambiguous. This receptor was identified in a woman between 40 and 50 years old in good health. The sample consisted of blood. CDR3 nucleotides: TGTGCCAGCAGTTACCTTCCCCCTTGGAGCAATCAGCCCCAGCATTTT. Amino acids: CASSYLPPWSNQPQHF.